This T cell receptor beta chain was sequenced during a study of blood T cell repertoires in COVID-19. Study in general: Sites across the United States, Italy and Spain contributed samples from acute and convalescent COVID-19.

The CDR3 length is 18 residues. Germline V gives CDR1 LGHNT, CDR2 FRNRAP. Trimming left V 6 bases short and J 6 bases short, with 26 bases between. The method was immunoSEQ multiplex PCR; TCRdb's version includes in-frame clones alone and lacks a portion of them. The sample gives roughly 40,000 clones, more than 90% of which show up once; 5% to 6% is in the top ten. The origin of this receptor is a human donor in a cohort sampled during active COVID-19. The chain is built from TRBV12-5 and TRBJ2-2, with D maybe TRBD2 (6 bases). The specimen sequenced was peripheral blood. CDR3 in DNA: TGTGCTAGTGGGCCTCTAACGGAAAGCGGGTGGTTCGCCGGGGAGCTGTTTTTT. It specifies CASGPLTESGWFAGELFF.